The 26 T cell receptor beta chains listed next were all sequenced from one sample in a study of T-cell reconstitution after alpha-beta-depleted transplantation in children. During its preparation, the TCRbeta library received unique molecular identifiers. TCRdb re-called the PCR reads with MiXCR, one entry per CDR3 protein. The sample includes around 800,000 distinct CDR3 sequences, about 16% of them seen just once. The sample consisted of PBMCs, mostly from graft donor cells, taken 360 days after TCRalphabeta/CD19-depleted stem cell transplant. These TCRs come from a male patient younger than 18 who had a stem cell transplant for acute lymphoblastic leukemia, so the T cells may come from the graft donor.

The chain links TRBV29-1 to TRBJ2-3; D not resolved. V lost 5 bases, J lost 5 bases, and 20 bases lay in between. The CDR3 loop spans 15 amino acids. In germline, CDR1 is SQVTM, CDR2 ANQGSEA. The CDR3 region is CSVIPRTGGIDTQYF. CDR3 coding DNA: TGCAGCGTTATTCCTCGGACCGGTGGCATAGATACGCAGTATTTT.

This clonotype has more than one count but fewer than ten. The chain combines TRBV29-1 with TRBJ2-1; the D call may be TRBD1 or TRBD2 (6 bases each). CDR1 SQVTM and CDR2 ANQGSEA come from the germline V gene. The CDR3 covers 13 residues. The CDR3 spells CSCTRGVYNEQFF. The CDR3 DNA is TGCAGTTGCACGAGGGGGGTATACAATGAGCAGTTCTTC.

The chain has TRBV12-3 or TRBV12-4 and TRBJ2-1, with a weak D call TRBD2 (6 bases). V lost 3 bases and J 6 bases, leaving 12 bases between the germline ends. The CDR3 is 14 residues long. CDR3 protein: CASSFSGELNEQFF. The CDR3 nucleotides read TGTGCCAGCAGTTTTAGCGGAGAGCTCAATGAGCAGTTCTTC.

This clonotype was counted a single time. The rearrangement uses TRBV7-8 and TRBJ2-7, with D possibly matching TRBD2 (6 bases). The CDR3 extends over 16 amino acids. V was shortened by 5 bases and J by 2 bases, with 19 bases between the two germline ends. Per germline, CDR1 SGHVS and CDR2 FQNEAQ. CDR3 sequence: CASSPAAAGRPYEQYF. The CDR3 DNA reads as TGTGCCAGCAGCCCCGCTGCGGCAGGGAGGCCCTACGAGCAGTACTTC.

This clonotype was detected a few times. The rearrangement links TRBV7-8 to TRBJ2-1, with 7 positions matching TRBD2. This CDR3 spans 16 amino acids. The germline V gene has CDR1 SGHVS and CDR2 FQNEAQ. V lost 5 bases and J lost 1; bases outside the gene matches: 8. The CDR3, as DNA: TGTGCCAGCAGCAAGAGGAGGACTAGGTCCTACAATGAGCAGTTCTTC. Protein sequence: CASSKRRTRSYNEQFF.

Ten or more counts support this clonotype. The CDR3 protein is CATSREGEQTRDTDTQYF. CDR3 bases: TGTGCCACCAGCAGAGAGGGGGAACAGACGCGGGACACAGATACGCAGTATTTT. This rearrangement joins TRBV15 to TRBJ2-3; D perhaps matches TRBD2 (6 bases). The V gene lost 0 bases and the J gene lost 2 bases, with 18 bases spanning the gap. This CDR3 has 18 residues. CDR1 and CDR2 (germline): LNHNV, YYDKDF (reference sequence).

The chain couples TRBV12-5 to TRBJ2-7; the D gene is possibly TRBD2 (6 bases). Germline V lookup: CDR1 LGHNT, CDR2 FRNRAP. The CDR3 runs 16 residues. V dropped 3 bases and J dropped 0 bases, with 15 bases sitting between them. CDR3 protein: CASGFRLALSSYEQYF. CDR3 nucleotide sequence: TGTGCTAGTGGTTTCCGGCTAGCGCTATCCTCCTACGAGCAGTACTTC. Full variable domain (outside the CDR3, taken from reference TRBV12-5 and TRBJ2-7): DARVTQTPRHKVTEMGQEVTMRCQPILGHNTVFWYRQTMMQGLELLAYFRNRAPLDDSGMPKDRFSAEMPDATLATLKIQPSEPRDSAVYFCASGFRLALSSYEQYFGPGTRLTVT.

CDR3 nucleotides: TGTGCCAGCAGTTCCCCAATCATACTACACCACGCGAACACCGGGGAGCTGTTTTTT. This translates into CASSSPIILHHANTGELFF. The chain recombines TRBV6-5 with TRBJ2-2; D gene uncertain. The length of the CDR3 is 19 residues. Germline values: CDR1 MNHEY, CDR2 SVGAGI. V gave up 4 bases and J gave up 0 bases, with 21 bases separating them.

This clonotype was counted between two and nine times. V gene TRBV7-6 combines with J gene TRBJ2-1, with TRBD2 matching 15 bases. Germline CDR1 and CDR2: SGHVS and FNYEAQ. CDR3 size: 23 residues. With V trimmed by 1 base and J by 0 bases, 16 bases remained unmatched. The CDR3 reads CASSLGPPAPGTSGRNSYNEQFF. In nucleotides, the CDR3 is TGTGCCAGCAGCTTAGGCCCCCCCGCGCCCGGGACTAGCGGGAGGAACTCCTACAATGAGCAGTTCTTC.

The chain couples TRBV9 to TRBJ1-1; D is undetermined. V lost 2 bases, J lost 5 bases, and 22 bases lay in between. Germline V gene sequence: CDR1 SGDLS, CDR2 YYNGEE. This CDR3 is built from 17 residues. The CDR3 spells CASSVIGSLRRPTEAFF. The CDR3 DNA reads TGTGCCAGCAGCGTTATTGGGTCCTTGCGTCGACCGACTGAAGCTTTCTTT.

This clonotype was found many times. This chain joins TRBV29-1 and TRBJ2-4; D might be TRBD2 (6 bases). The V end was cut by 4 bases, the J end by 1 base, with 8 bases between. The V gene's germline CDR1 is SQVTM and CDR2 ANQGSEA. The CDR3 totals 13 residues. The CDR3 nucleotides read TGCAGCGTTGGGAGGGATGCCAAAAACATTCAGTACTTC. Translating it yields CSVGRDAKNIQYF.

This rearrangement joins TRBV29-1 to TRBJ1-1, with 8 bases that match TRBD1. The CDR3 is 14 amino acids. The trim removed 6 bases at V and 5 bases at J, leaving 11 bases unmatched. Looked up from germline, CDR1 is SQVTM and CDR2 is ANQGSEA. The CDR3 region has the DNA TGCAGCGTGAAGGCGACAGGGGAGGTGACTGAAGCTTTCTTT. Translated: CSVKATGEVTEAFF.

This clonotype came up a few times. The V gene is TRBV15, the J gene TRBJ1-1; possible D gene TRBD1, 5 bases. V lost 0 bases, J lost 0 bases, and 8 bases lay in between. The germline gives CDR1 LNHNV, CDR2 YYDKDF (reference sequence). This CDR3 contains 15 residues. The CDR3 loop reads CATSRDGTVNTEAFF. In DNA form, the CDR3 reads TGTGCCACCAGCAGAGATGGGACGGTGAACACTGAAGCTTTCTTT.

This clonotype was detected many times. The chain joins TRBV6-5 to TRBJ1-3; D remains unclear. V lost 0 bases to trimming and J lost 1 base, with 10 bases between them. Germline loops: CDR1 MNHEY, CDR2 SVGAGI. The CDR3 length is 16 residues. CDR3 loop: CASSYSNMGSGNTIYF. CDR3 bases: TGTGCCAGCAGTTACTCGAACATGGGGTCTGGAAACACCATATATTTT.

This clonotype has more than one count but fewer than ten. The CDR3: CASSLDGRRWDEQFF. The CDR3 region has the DNA TGTGCCAGCAGCTTGGACGGGAGGAGGTGGGATGAGCAGTTCTTC. V is TRBV7-3 and J is TRBJ2-1, with 7 nucleotides matching TRBD2. J gave up 8 bases and V 3 bases, and 10 bases lay outside the gene matches. The germline V gene encodes CDR1 SGHTA and CDR2 FQGTGA. The CDR3 runs to 15 residues.

At least ten counts were recorded for this clonotype. The chain links TRBV7-9 to TRBJ1-5; D is uncertain. The CDR3 runs to 13 residues. The V gene lost 4 bases and the J gene lost 3 bases, with 7 bases spanning the gap. Germline CDR1 reads SEHNR; CDR2 reads FQNEAQ (reference sequence). CDR3 sequence: CASSSPDNQPQHF. The CDR3 DNA is TGTGCCAGCAGCTCCCCAGACAATCAGCCCCAGCATTTT.

CDR3 sequence: CASSTDRGRLAYEQYF. The CDR3 region has the DNA TGTGCCAGCAGTACCGACAGGGGGCGCTTGGCCTACGAGCAGTACTTC. The rearrangement joins TRBV6-2 or TRBV6-3 to TRBJ2-7, with 10 bases matching TRBD1. CDR1 is MNHEY, CDR2 SVGEGT, per germline. The CDR3 is made up of 16 amino acids. V shed 5 bases, J shed 2 bases, and the junction held 9 bases outside the gene matches.

This clonotype was seen only a few times. This chain uses TRBV7-3 with TRBJ2-7; D is undetermined. The V and J ends lost 0 bases and 1 base respectively, with 10 bases between them. The CDR3 runs to 15 residues. CDR1 SGHTA and CDR2 FQGTGA come from the germline V gene. Here the CDR3 DNA reads TGTGCCAGCAGCTTAACTCCGGCCAGTTCCTACGAGCAGTACTTC. Translated, it gives CASSLTPASSYEQYF.

This clonotype was counted only a few times. The chain uses TRBV15 and TRBJ1-2; D uncertain. From germline, CDR1 is LNHNV and CDR2 YYDKDF (reference sequence). The V end was cut by 0 bases, the J end by 7 bases, with 18 bases between. This CDR3 spans 16 amino acids. CDR3 in DNA: TGTGCCACCAGCAGAGACCTAACCACACGGAGTGGTGGCTACACCTTC. It encodes CATSRDLTTRSGGYTF.

This rearrangement joins TRBV12-3 or TRBV12-4 to TRBJ2-1; 7 bases agree with TRBD2. With 5 bases clipped from V and 6 bases from J, the junction kept 7 bases outside the gene matches. The CDR3 loop spans 14 amino acids. The CDR3 DNA sequence: TGTGCCAGCAGTCGGAATGGGGAGGGCAATGAGCAGTTCTTC. This sequence encodes CASSRNGEGNEQFF.

As regards this clonotype: A much larger clone is a single base away; this may be a read error. This chain connects TRBV5-5 to TRBJ2-1, with 9 bases fitting TRBD2. Looked up from germline, CDR1 is SGHKS and CDR2 is YYEKEE (reference sequence). The CDR3 is made up of 16 amino acids. Here the CDR3 reads CVSSLRVTSGLNEQFF. CDR3 DNA: TGTGTCAGCAGCTTAAGGGTGACTAGCGGTCTCAATGAGCAGTTCTTC. Variable domain in full (rest from reference TRBV5-5 and TRBJ2-1): DAGVTQSPTHLIKTRGQQVTLRCSPISGHKSVSWYQQVLGQGPQFIFQYYEKEERGRGNFPDRFSARQFPNYSSELNVNALLLGDSALYLCVSSLRVTSGLNEQFFGPGTRLTVL.

This clonotype was seen only a few times. The genes are TRBV7-8 and TRBJ2-4; D is perhaps TRBD1 (5 bases). The CDR3 extends over 15 amino acids. Looked up from germline, CDR1 is SGHVS and CDR2 is FQNEAQ. Trimming took 5 bases from V and 5 from J, leaving 16 bases between them. CDR3 residues: CASSPSQGWENIQYF. CDR3 DNA: TGTGCCAGCAGCCCCAGTCAGGGTTGGGAAAACATTCAGTACTTC.

This clonotype occurred a few times. CDR3 in DNA: TGCAGTGCTCAGGGGGTCGGAAACACCATATATTTT. The encoded protein is CSAQGVGNTIYF. The V gene is TRBV20-1, the J gene TRBJ1-3, with 7 positions matching TRBD1. Trimming took 5 bases from V and 4 from J; bases not matched to a gene: 2. This CDR3 has 12 amino acids. CDR1 is DFQATT, CDR2 SNEGSKA, per germline (reference sequence).

This clonotype was counted many times. The chain is built from TRBV27 and TRBJ2-7; 7 nucleotides match TRBD1. Germline V gene sequence: CDR1 MNHEY, CDR2 SMNVEV (reference sequence). This CDR3 comprises 15 residues. V shed 2 bases, J shed 4 bases, and the junction held 8 bases outside the gene matches. CDR3 sequence: CASSLLTGSKYEQYF. The CDR3, as DNA: TGTGCCAGCAGTTTACTGACAGGGTCAAAATACGAGCAGTACTTC.

This clonotype was seen ten or more times. The V and J genes are TRBV5-1 and TRBJ2-5, with 7 bases aligning to TRBD2. Germline V gives CDR1 SGHRS, CDR2 YFSETQ. With V trimmed by 4 bases and J by 7 bases, 13 bases remained unmatched. The CDR3 runs 15 residues. In nucleotides, the CDR3 is TGCGCCAGCAGCCACGACTTGGCGGGAGTTGGGACCCAGTACTTC. This gives the protein CASSHDLAGVGTQYF. Full variable domain (outside the CDR3, taken from reference TRBV5-1 and TRBJ2-5): KAGVTQTPRYLIKTRGQQVTLSCSPISGHRSVSWYQQTPGQGLQFLFEYFSETQRNKGNFPGRFSGRQFSNSRSEMNVSTLELGDSALYLCASSHDLAGVGTQYFGPGTRLLVL.

In its sample, this clonotype was seen a few times. V is TRBV27 and J is TRBJ1-1; D unclear. Trimming removed 3 bases at V and 0 bases at J, with 8 bases between. This CDR3 has 14 amino acids. CDR1 and CDR2 from the germline V gene are MNHEY and SMNVEV (reference sequence). The CDR3, as DNA: TGTGCCAGCAGTTTGTTCGATATGAACACTGAAGCTTTCTTT. It specifies CASSLFDMNTEAFF.